A selection of T cell receptor beta chains follows, all from one sample in a study of T cell repertoires in cytomegalovirus infection. One entry per CDR3 protein results from TCRdb running MiXCR on the reads. The table shows fewer than 200,000 distinct CDR3 sequences, with about 21% occurring only once. The sequenced sample consisted of PBMCs. These receptors were obtained from a human donor in good health (CMV status not recorded). Some clones in this sample may be carry-over from other donors' samples. CDR3s include the opening cysteine and the closing phenylalanine or tryptophan. The order of the fields is V gene, J gene, clone size, D gene, CDR3 DNA, CDR3 protein. D genes are given only for firm matches. Only part of the rows carry a size: once, few, many, or a class if the clone is expanded.

v_call: TRBV12-3/TRBV12-4; j_call: TRBJ2-5; clone_size: NA; d_call: TRBD1; cdr3_nt: TGTGCCAGCAGCCCTGAGGGGGCCGTAGAGACCCAGTACTTC; cdr3_aa: CASSPEGAVETQYF
v_call: TRBV28; j_call: TRBJ2-7; clone_size: many; d_call: NA; cdr3_nt: TGTGCCAGCAGTTTTAGAGGACAGCCCTACGAGCAGTACTTC; cdr3_aa: CASSFRGQPYEQYF
v_call: TRBV7-2; j_call: TRBJ2-5; clone_size: NA; d_call: TRBD2; cdr3_nt: TGTGCCAGCAGCTCGGGACTAGCGGGAAAGGAAGAGACCCAGTACTTC; cdr3_aa: CASSSGLAGKEETQYF
v_call: TRBV18; j_call: TRBJ1-5; clone_size: NA; d_call: TRBD1; cdr3_nt: TGTGCCAGCTCACCACCGAAACAGGGGAATAATCAGCCCCAGCATTTT; cdr3_aa: CASSPPKQGNNQPQHF
v_call: TRBV4-1; j_call: TRBJ2-1; clone_size: many; d_call: TRBD2; cdr3_nt: TGCGCCAGCAGCCAAGGAACTAGCGACTTCTACAATGAGCAGTTCTTC; cdr3_aa: CASSQGTSDFYNEQFF
v_call: TRBV6-6; j_call: TRBJ2-7; clone_size: NA; d_call: TRBD2; cdr3_nt: TGTGCCAGCAGTCCCCTACAAAAGCGGGAAGGCTACGAGCAGTACTTC; cdr3_aa: CASSPLQKREGYEQYF
v_call: TRBV12-3/TRBV12-4; j_call: TRBJ2-5; clone_size: NA; d_call: NA; cdr3_nt: TGTGCCAGCAGTCCAGGGGGGGCCCTCAGGACCCAGTACTTC; cdr3_aa: CASSPGGALRTQYF
v_call: TRBV12-3/TRBV12-4; j_call: TRBJ2-1; clone_size: few; d_call: TRBD2; cdr3_nt: TGTGCCAGCAGCCCATTTGGCGGGGGGTTGGGCAATGAGCAGTTCTTC; cdr3_aa: CASSPFGGGLGNEQFF
v_call: TRBV19; j_call: TRBJ2-1; clone_size: NA; d_call: NA; cdr3_nt: TGTGCCAGTAGTTTCAGCGTTATGAATGAGCAGTTCTTC; cdr3_aa: CASSFSVMNEQFF
v_call: TRBV3-1; j_call: TRBJ2-7; clone_size: many; d_call: NA; cdr3_nt: TGTGCCAGCAGCCAAGATTGGGGGAGCGCGGGGTACGAGCAGTACTTC; cdr3_aa: CASSQDWGSAGYEQYF
v_call: TRBV5-5; j_call: TRBJ2-7; clone_size: NA; d_call: NA; cdr3_nt: TGTGCCAGCAGCTTCCAGGACGAGCAGTACTTC; cdr3_aa: CASSFQDEQYF
v_call: TRBV7-3; j_call: TRBJ2-3; clone_size: many; d_call: NA; cdr3_nt: TGTGCCAGCAGCTCCGACAGGAGATACACAGATACGCAGTATTTT; cdr3_aa: CASSSDRRYTDTQYF
v_call: TRBV19; j_call: TRBJ1-1; clone_size: NA; d_call: TRBD1; cdr3_nt: TGTGCCAGTAGTATAGTAGGGACAGGGGGATGGAACACTGAAGCTTTCTTT; cdr3_aa: CASSIVGTGGWNTEAFF
v_call: TRBV7-6; j_call: TRBJ1-4; clone_size: NA; d_call: TRBD1; cdr3_nt: TGTGCCAGCAGCTCAGGGGGCGCGGGACTGTTTTTT; cdr3_aa: CASSSGGAGLFF
v_call: TRBV5-5; j_call: TRBJ2-4; clone_size: NA; d_call: NA; cdr3_nt: TGTGCCAGCAGCTTGGATGGCGGCAAAAACATTCAGTACTTC; cdr3_aa: CASSLDGGKNIQYF
v_call: TRBV27; j_call: TRBJ2-4; clone_size: few; d_call: NA; cdr3_nt: TGTGCCAGCAGCCCCGCCGGCCCGGGTGGAATAGTTCAGTACTTC; cdr3_aa: CASSPAGPGGIVQYF
v_call: TRBV19; j_call: TRBJ2-2; clone_size: NA; d_call: TRBD2; cdr3_nt: TGTGCCAGTAGTATGTGGGGAGGGTCGGGCGGGGAGCTGTTTTTT; cdr3_aa: CASSMWGGSGGELFF
v_call: TRBV15; j_call: TRBJ2-3; clone_size: NA; d_call: NA; cdr3_nt: TGTGCCACCAGCGGATTTCAGGGGTGGGGCACAGATACGCAGTATTTT; cdr3_aa: CATSGFQGWGTDTQYF
v_call: TRBV9; j_call: TRBJ1-4; clone_size: few; d_call: NA; cdr3_nt: TGTGCCAGCAGCGTAGTGGGGGCAACTAATGAAAAACTGTTTTTT; cdr3_aa: CASSVVGATNEKLFF
v_call: TRBV29-1; j_call: TRBJ2-5; clone_size: NA; d_call: NA; cdr3_nt: TGCAGCGTTGATGGCCCGGCTGGACAAGAGACCCAGTACTTC; cdr3_aa: CSVDGPAGQETQYF
v_call: TRBV12-3/TRBV12-4; j_call: TRBJ1-1; clone_size: many; d_call: TRBD1; cdr3_nt: TGTGCCAGCAGTCCCGGGCCGGGACAGGGGCCGGGGAACACTGAAGCTTTCTTT; cdr3_aa: CASSPGPGQGPGNTEAFF
v_call: TRBV11-3; j_call: TRBJ2-7; clone_size: NA; d_call: NA; cdr3_nt: TGTGCCAGCAGCTTACAGCGTTCCTACGAGCAGTACTTC; cdr3_aa: CASSLQRSYEQYF
v_call: TRBV29-1; j_call: TRBJ1-1; clone_size: NA; d_call: NA; cdr3_nt: TGCAGCGCCAAACGGGCCAGGGCTGAAGCTTTCTTT; cdr3_aa: CSAKRARAEAFF
v_call: TRBV7-2; j_call: TRBJ1-2; clone_size: many; d_call: NA; cdr3_nt: TGTGCCAGCAGCTTAGCCCCCTCGACATCTCCTAGCTCTGGCTACACCTTC; cdr3_aa: CASSLAPSTSPSSGYTF
v_call: TRBV7-2; j_call: TRBJ1-1; clone_size: many; d_call: TRBD1; cdr3_nt: TGTGCCAGCAGCTACAGGGGGGGGAACACTGAAGCTTTCTTT; cdr3_aa: CASSYRGGNTEAFF
v_call: TRBV12-3/TRBV12-4; j_call: TRBJ1-5; clone_size: few; d_call: NA; cdr3_nt: TGTGCCAGCACCCCCGAGGGATATGCCCAGCCCCAGCATTTT; cdr3_aa: CASTPEGYAQPQHF
v_call: TRBV7-7; j_call: TRBJ2-5; clone_size: few; d_call: NA; cdr3_nt: TGTGCTAGCAGCGACAGTAGCGTGACCCAGTACTTC; cdr3_aa: CASSDSSVTQYF
v_call: TRBV29-1; j_call: TRBJ2-5; clone_size: NA; d_call: NA; cdr3_nt: TGCAGCGTTGAACCCCAAGGGCCACCAGCCCAGTACTTC; cdr3_aa: CSVEPQGPPAQYF
v_call: TRBV7-2; j_call: TRBJ2-2; clone_size: many; d_call: NA; cdr3_nt: TGTGCCAGCAGCCCACAGAGCCCCTACACCGGGGAGCTGTTTTTT; cdr3_aa: CASSPQSPYTGELFF
v_call: TRBV28; j_call: TRBJ1-1; clone_size: NA; d_call: NA; cdr3_nt: TGTGCCAGCACAGAGCGGGGCGGGGGTGACACTGAAGCTTTCTTT; cdr3_aa: CASTERGGGDTEAFF
v_call: TRBV11-1; j_call: TRBJ1-1; clone_size: NA; d_call: NA; cdr3_nt: TGTGCCAGCAGCTTAGCGCCGGGGATGAACACTGAAGCTTTCTTT; cdr3_aa: CASSLAPGMNTEAFF
v_call: TRBV10-3; j_call: TRBJ2-2; clone_size: NA; d_call: NA; cdr3_nt: TGTGCCTTCAGTGAGTCGTTCATCAGGGTAACCACCGGGGAGCTGTTTTTT; cdr3_aa: CAFSESFIRVTTGELFF
v_call: TRBV5-1; j_call: TRBJ1-4; clone_size: NA; d_call: TRBD1; cdr3_nt: TGCGCCAGCAGCGAGTGGGGACAGGGGGTAACTGAGGATGAAAAACTGTTTTTT; cdr3_aa: CASSEWGQGVTEDEKLFF
v_call: TRBV28; j_call: TRBJ1-2; clone_size: NA; d_call: NA; cdr3_nt: TGTGCCAGCAGTTTCAAGAGGGTACTCCATCGGGGCGGCTACACCTTC; cdr3_aa: CASSFKRVLHRGGYTF
v_call: TRBV2; j_call: TRBJ2-2; clone_size: many; d_call: NA; cdr3_nt: TGTGCCAGCAGTGAAGCCCGCGGGGAACGGGAGCTGTTTTTT; cdr3_aa: CASSEARGERELFF
v_call: TRBV12-3/TRBV12-4; j_call: TRBJ1-1; clone_size: many; d_call: NA; cdr3_nt: TGTGCCAGCAGTTTGGGGGCCGGTAGCTTAACTGAAGCTTTCTTT; cdr3_aa: CASSLGAGSLTEAFF
v_call: TRBV7-2; j_call: TRBJ2-3; clone_size: NA; d_call: TRBD2; cdr3_nt: TGTGCCAGCAGCCTGCGGGAGATAGCAGATACGCAGTATTTT; cdr3_aa: CASSLREIADTQYF
v_call: TRBV6-1; j_call: TRBJ1-2; clone_size: few; d_call: NA; cdr3_nt: TGTGCCAGCAGTGAAGGGACAACTAACTATGGCTACACCTTC; cdr3_aa: CASSEGTTNYGYTF
v_call: TRBV5-6; j_call: TRBJ2-1; clone_size: few; d_call: NA; cdr3_nt: TGTGCCAGCAGCCACAGATCAATTGGCTACAATGAGCAGTTCTTC; cdr3_aa: CASSHRSIGYNEQFF
v_call: TRBV14; j_call: TRBJ2-7; clone_size: NA; d_call: TRBD2; cdr3_nt: TGTGCCAGCAGCCAAGATCGTCTAGCGGGAGGAACCGAGCAGTACTTC; cdr3_aa: CASSQDRLAGGTEQYF
v_call: TRBV7-8; j_call: TRBJ1-1; clone_size: medium-sized; d_call: NA; cdr3_nt: TGTGCCAGCAGCTCCCTCGTGGTGCGGGGAAGTGAAGCTTTCTTT; cdr3_aa: CASSSLVVRGSEAFF
v_call: TRBV2; j_call: TRBJ2-5; clone_size: NA; d_call: TRBD2; cdr3_nt: TGTGCCAGCAGAGCGGGGGGGACCGAGACCCAGTACTTC; cdr3_aa: CASRAGGTETQYF
v_call: TRBV12-3/TRBV12-4; j_call: TRBJ1-5; clone_size: NA; d_call: TRBD1; cdr3_nt: TGTGCCAGCGCGACAGGGGAAGGACAGCCCCAGCATTTT; cdr3_aa: CASATGEGQPQHF
v_call: TRBV6-2/TRBV6-3; j_call: TRBJ1-5; clone_size: few; d_call: TRBD1; cdr3_nt: TGTGCCAGCAGTGGCCGGGACAGTAGCAATCAGCCCCAGCATTTT; cdr3_aa: CASSGRDSSNQPQHF
v_call: TRBV7-9; j_call: TRBJ2-1; clone_size: many; d_call: NA; cdr3_nt: TGTGCCAGCAGCTTGTCGGTGGGCTGGAATGAGCAGTTCTTC; cdr3_aa: CASSLSVGWNEQFF
v_call: TRBV5-6; j_call: TRBJ2-5; clone_size: NA; d_call: NA; cdr3_nt: TGTGCCAGCAGCTTGCGTCCCAGCCAAGAGACCCAGTACTTC; cdr3_aa: CASSLRPSQETQYF